These 7 T cell receptor beta chains were all obtained from the same sample, sequenced in a study of cytomegalovirus exposure and HLA in healthy donors. PCR primers comprised 60 Vbeta and 13 Jbeta primers. Sequencing was performed with immunoSEQ multiplex PCR; in TCRdb, only in-frame clones are kept and a portion is missing. In all, the sample yields 130,000 or so clones. The specimen sequenced was PBMCs. The receptors shown here come from a woman aged 40 to 50 in good health and CMV-seronegative.

This chain connects TRBV6-6 to TRBJ1-2; D is ambiguous. This CDR3 is built from 14 residues. CDR1 and CDR2 from the germline V gene are MNHNY and SVGAGI (reference sequence). V lost 10 bases, J lost 0 bases, and 15 bases lay in between. The CDR3 DNA follows: TGTGCCACCACCCCCTCGAGGTCTAACTATGGCTACACCTTC. Translating gives CATTPSRSNYGYTF.

This chain uses TRBV6-4 with TRBJ2-6; TRBD1 aligns across 9 bases. Germline V gene sequence: CDR1 MRHNA, CDR2 SNTAGT. Unmatched junction bases numbered 3, after V lost 3 bases and J lost 3 bases. The CDR3 is made up of 16 amino acids. The DNA for the CDR3 is TGTGCCAGCAGTGAGACAGGGGGAGGTGGGGCCAACGTCCTGACTTTC. Translation: CASSETGGGGANVLTF.

V is TRBV11-2 and J is TRBJ1-1; 7 positions match TRBD1. The CDR3 spans 17 residues. The V segment lost 5 bases and the J segment 0 bases; nucleotides outside the gene matches: 12. Germline V gives CDR1 SGHAT, CDR2 FQNNGV. CDR3 in amino acids: CASSLQGRPYMNTEAFF. The CDR3 coding sequence is TGTGCCAGCAGCCTACAGGGGAGGCCTTATATGAACACTGAAGCTTTCTTT.

The rearrangement links TRBV6-6 to TRBJ2-7; perhaps TRBD1 as D (6 bases). Trimming shortened V by 5 bases and J by 7 bases, and 18 bases separated the two germline ends. The CDR3 is 14 amino acids. Germline-derived CDR1 and CDR2 are MNHNY and SVGAGI (reference sequence). The CDR3 reads CASSRDHRAGEQYV. The DNA of the CDR3 is TGTGCCAGCAGTCGAGACCACAGGGCTGGGGAGCAGTACGTC.

This sequence joins TRBV4-1 and TRBJ2-1; TRBD1 matches 12 bases. V lost 1 base, J lost 8 bases, and 9 bases stayed unmatched. This CDR3 contains 17 residues. Germline CDR1 and CDR2: MGHRA and YSYEKL. For the CDR3, the DNA is TGCGCCAGCAGCCAAGTACGAGGGACAGGGGGCACGGATGAGCAGTTCTTC. Translated: CASSQVRGTGGTDEQFF.

This chain connects TRBV6-6 to TRBJ1-1; D is possibly TRBD1 (5 bases). CDR1 is MNHNY and CDR2 is SVGAGI in the germline V gene (reference sequence). The CDR3 extends over 13 amino acids. The V end lost 6 bases, the J end lost 1 base, and 9 bases lay between the germline ends. The CDR3 DNA sequence: TGTGCCAGCAGATTTACAGGGAACACTGAAGCTTTCTTT. Protein product: CASRFTGNTEAFF.

J is TRBJ2-7 and V is TRBV6-1; TRBD1 is a possible D gene (6 bases). V shed 5 bases and J shed 4 bases, with 15 bases lying between them. Germline CDR1 reads MNHNS; CDR2 reads SASEGT. The CDR3 runs 14 residues. CDR3 coding DNA: TGTGCCAGCAGTCCCGGGCCTCAGGGGTACGAGCAGTACGTC. This codes for CASSPGPQGYEQYV.